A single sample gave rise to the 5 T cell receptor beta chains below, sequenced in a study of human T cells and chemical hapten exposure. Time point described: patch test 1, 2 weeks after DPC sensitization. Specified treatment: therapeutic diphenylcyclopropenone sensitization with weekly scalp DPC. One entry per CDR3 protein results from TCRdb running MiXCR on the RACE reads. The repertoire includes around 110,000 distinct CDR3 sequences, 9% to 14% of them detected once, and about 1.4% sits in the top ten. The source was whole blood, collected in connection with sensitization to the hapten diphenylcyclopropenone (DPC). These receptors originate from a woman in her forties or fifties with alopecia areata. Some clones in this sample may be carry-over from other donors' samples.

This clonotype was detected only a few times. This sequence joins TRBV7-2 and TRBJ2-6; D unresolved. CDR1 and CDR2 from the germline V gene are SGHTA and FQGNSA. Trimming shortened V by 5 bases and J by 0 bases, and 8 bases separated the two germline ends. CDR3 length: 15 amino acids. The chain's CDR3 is CASSLVSSGANVLTF. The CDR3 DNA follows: TGTGCCAGCAGCCTAGTTAGCTCTGGGGCCAACGTCCTGACTTTC.

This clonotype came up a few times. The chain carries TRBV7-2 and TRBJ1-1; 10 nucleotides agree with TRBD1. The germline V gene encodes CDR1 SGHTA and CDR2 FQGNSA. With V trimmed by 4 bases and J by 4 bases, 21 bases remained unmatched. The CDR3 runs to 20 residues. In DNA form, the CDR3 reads TGTGCCAGCAGCTATAAGTCTAACGGTCGGGGACAGGGGATACTCACTGAAGCTTTCTTT. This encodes CASSYKSNGRGQGILTEAFF.

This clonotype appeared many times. CDR3 region: CASSSSLNEKLFF. The CDR3 DNA sequence: TGTGCCAGCAGCTCATCTCTAAATGAAAAACTGTTTTTT. The J gene is TRBJ1-4, the V gene TRBV7-9; no clear D. Trimming pared 4 bases from V and 5 bases from J, leaving 8 bases between. Germline V lookup: CDR1 SEHNR, CDR2 FQNEAQ (reference sequence). The CDR3 loop spans 13 amino acids.

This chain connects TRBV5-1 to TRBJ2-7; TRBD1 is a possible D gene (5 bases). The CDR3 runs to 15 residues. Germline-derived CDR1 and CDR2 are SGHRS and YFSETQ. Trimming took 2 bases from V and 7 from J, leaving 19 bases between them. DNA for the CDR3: TGCGCCAGCAGCTTATACCTAGGGGCGGTTTCGGAGCAGTACTTC. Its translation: CASSLYLGAVSEQYF.

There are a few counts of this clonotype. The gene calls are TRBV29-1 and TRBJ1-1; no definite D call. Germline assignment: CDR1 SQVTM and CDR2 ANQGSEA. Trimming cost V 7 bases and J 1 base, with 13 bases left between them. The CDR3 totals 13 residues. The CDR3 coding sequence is TGCAGCGCAAACGTCCAGGAGAACACTGAAGCTTTCTTT. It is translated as CSANVQENTEAFF.